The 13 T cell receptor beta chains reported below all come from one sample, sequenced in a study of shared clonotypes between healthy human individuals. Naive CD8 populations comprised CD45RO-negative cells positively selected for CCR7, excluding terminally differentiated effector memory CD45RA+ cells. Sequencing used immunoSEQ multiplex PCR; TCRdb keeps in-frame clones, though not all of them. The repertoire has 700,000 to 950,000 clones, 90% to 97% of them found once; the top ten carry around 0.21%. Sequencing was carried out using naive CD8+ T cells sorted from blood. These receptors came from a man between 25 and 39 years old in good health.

The CDR3: CASSFTEFSGNTIYF. The CDR3 DNA follows: TGTGCCAGCAGCTTCACAGAATTCTCTGGAAACACCATATATTTT. The chain carries TRBV7-9 and TRBJ1-3; D gene uncertain. Germline V CDR1 and CDR2: SEHNR, FQNEAQ (reference sequence). V lost 3 bases, J lost 0 bases, and 9 bases lay in between. This CDR3 is 15 amino acids long.

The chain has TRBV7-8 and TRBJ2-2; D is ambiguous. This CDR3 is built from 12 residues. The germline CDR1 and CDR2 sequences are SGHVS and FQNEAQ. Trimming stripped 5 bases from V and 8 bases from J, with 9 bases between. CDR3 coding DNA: TGTGCCAGCAGCCACGACGGGGGGGAGCTGTTTTTT. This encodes CASSHDGGELFF.

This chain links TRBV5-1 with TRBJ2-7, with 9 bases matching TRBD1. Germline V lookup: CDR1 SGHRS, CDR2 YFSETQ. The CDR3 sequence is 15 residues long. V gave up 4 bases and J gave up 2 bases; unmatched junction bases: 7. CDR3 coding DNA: TGCGCCAGCAGCGCATCCGGGACAGGGCCCTACGAGCAGTACTTC. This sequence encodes CASSASGTGPYEQYF.

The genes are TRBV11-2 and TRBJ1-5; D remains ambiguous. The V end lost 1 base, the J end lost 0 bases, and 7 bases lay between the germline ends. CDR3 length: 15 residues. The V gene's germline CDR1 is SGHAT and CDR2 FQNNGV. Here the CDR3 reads CASSLGGSSNQPQHF. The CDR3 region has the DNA TGTGCCAGCAGCTTAGGGGGTTCTAGCAATCAGCCCCAGCATTTT.

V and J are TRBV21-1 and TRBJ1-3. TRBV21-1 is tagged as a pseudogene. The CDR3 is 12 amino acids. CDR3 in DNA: TGTGCCGTCCAAAGCTTCGGAAACACCATATATTTT. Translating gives CAVQSFGNTIYF.

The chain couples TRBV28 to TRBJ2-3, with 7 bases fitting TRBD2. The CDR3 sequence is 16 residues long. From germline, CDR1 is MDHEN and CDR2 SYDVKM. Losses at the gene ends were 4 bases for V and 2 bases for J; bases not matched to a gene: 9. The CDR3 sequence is CASSSHTSALTDTQYF. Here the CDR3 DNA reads TGTGCCAGCAGTTCCCATACTAGCGCCCTCACAGATACGCAGTATTTT.

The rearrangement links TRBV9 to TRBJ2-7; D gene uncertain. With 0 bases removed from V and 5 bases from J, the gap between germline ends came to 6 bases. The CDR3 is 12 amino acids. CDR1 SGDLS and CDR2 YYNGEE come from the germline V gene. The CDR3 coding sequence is TGTGCCAGCAGCGTAGGGCAGAACGAGCAGTACTTC. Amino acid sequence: CASSVGQNEQYF. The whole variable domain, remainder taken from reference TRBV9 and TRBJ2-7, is DSGVTQTPKHLITATGQRVTLRCSPRSGDLSVYWYQQSLDQGLQFLIQYYNGEERAKGNILERFSAQQFPDLHSELNLSSLELGDSALYFCASSVGQNEQYFGPGTRLTVT.

The CDR3 loop is CASSLVGGGWVSNIQYF. The CDR3 DNA reads as TGTGCCAGCAGCTTAGTAGGAGGGGGCTGGGTCTCAAACATTCAGTACTTC. The chain combines TRBV7-6 with TRBJ2-4; D perhaps matches TRBD1 (7 bases). This CDR3 is built from 17 residues. Germline values: CDR1 SGHVS, CDR2 FNYEAQ. Trimming took off 1 base at V and 6 bases at J, with 19 bases between the two ends.

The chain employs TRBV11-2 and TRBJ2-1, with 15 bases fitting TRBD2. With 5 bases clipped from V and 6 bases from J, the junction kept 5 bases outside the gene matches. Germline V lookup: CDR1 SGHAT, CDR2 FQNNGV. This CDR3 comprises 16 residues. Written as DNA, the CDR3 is TGTGCCAGCAGCCCCCCGGGACTAGCGGGAGGCAATGAGCAGTTCTTC. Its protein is CASSPPGLAGGNEQFF.

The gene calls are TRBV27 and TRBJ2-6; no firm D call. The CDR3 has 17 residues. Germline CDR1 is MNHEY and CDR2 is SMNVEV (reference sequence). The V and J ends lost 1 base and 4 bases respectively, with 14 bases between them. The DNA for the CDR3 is TGTGCCAGCAGTTTATTAGTTACTGGTTCCGGGGCCAACGTCCTGACTTTC. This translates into CASSLLVTGSGANVLTF. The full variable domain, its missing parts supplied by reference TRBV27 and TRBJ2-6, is EAQVTQNPRYLITVTGKKLTVTCSQNMNHEYMSWYRQDPGLGLRQIYYSMNVEVTDKGDVPEGYKVSRKEKRNFPLILESPSPNQTSLYFCASSLLVTGSGANVLTFGAGSRLTVL.

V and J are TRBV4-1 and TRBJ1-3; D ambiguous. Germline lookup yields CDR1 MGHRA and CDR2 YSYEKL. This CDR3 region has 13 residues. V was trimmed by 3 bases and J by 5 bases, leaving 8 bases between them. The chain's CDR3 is CASSQLFRNTIYF. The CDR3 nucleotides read TGCGCCAGCAGCCAGTTATTTCGAAACACCATATATTTT.

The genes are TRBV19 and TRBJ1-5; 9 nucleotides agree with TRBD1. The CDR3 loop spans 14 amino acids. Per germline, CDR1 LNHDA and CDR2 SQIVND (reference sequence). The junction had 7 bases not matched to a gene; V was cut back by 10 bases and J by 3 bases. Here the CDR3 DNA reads TGTGCCACCGACGACAGGGGGTACAATCAGCCCCAGCATTTT. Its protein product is CATDDRGYNQPQHF.

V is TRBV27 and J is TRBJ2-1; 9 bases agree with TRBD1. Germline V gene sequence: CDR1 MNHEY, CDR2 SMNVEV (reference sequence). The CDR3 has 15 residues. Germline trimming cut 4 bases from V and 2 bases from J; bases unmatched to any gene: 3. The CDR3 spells CASSSRDRAYNEQFF. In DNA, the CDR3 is TGTGCCAGCAGTTCCCGGGACAGGGCCTACAATGAGCAGTTCTTC.